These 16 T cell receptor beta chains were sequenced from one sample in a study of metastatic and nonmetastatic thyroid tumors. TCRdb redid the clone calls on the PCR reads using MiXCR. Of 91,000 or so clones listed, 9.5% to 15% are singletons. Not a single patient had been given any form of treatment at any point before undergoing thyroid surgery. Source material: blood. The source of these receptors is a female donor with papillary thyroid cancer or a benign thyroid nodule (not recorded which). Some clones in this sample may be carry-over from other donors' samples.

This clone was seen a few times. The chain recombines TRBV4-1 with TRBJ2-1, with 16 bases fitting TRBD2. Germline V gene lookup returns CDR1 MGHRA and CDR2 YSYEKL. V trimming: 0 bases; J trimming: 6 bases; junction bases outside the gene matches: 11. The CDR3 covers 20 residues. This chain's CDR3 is CASSQDPGLAGGLRGNEQFF. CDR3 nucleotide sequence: TGCGCCAGCAGCCAAGATCCGGGACTAGCGGGAGGGCTCAGGGGCAATGAGCAGTTCTTC.

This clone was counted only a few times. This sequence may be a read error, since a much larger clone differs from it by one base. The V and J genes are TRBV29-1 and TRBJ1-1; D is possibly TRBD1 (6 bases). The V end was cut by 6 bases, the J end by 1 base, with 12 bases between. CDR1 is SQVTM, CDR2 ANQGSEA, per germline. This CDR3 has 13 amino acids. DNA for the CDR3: TGCAGCGTCCAGGGACAAAAGAACACTGAAGCTTTCTTT. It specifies CSVQGQKNTEAFF. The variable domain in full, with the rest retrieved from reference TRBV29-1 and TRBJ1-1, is SAVISQKPSRDICQRGTSLTIQCQVDSQVTMMFWYRQQPGQSLTLIATANQGSEATYESGFVIDKFPISRPNLTFSTLTVSNMSPEDSSIYLCSVQGQKNTEAFFGQGTRLTVV.

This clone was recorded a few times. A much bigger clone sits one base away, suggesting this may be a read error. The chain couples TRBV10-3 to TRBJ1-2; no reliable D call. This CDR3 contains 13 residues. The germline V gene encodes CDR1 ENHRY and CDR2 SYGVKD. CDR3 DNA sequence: TGTGTCACTCGCGAGGGCGACAACTATGGCTACACCTTC. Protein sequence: CVTREGDNYGYTF.

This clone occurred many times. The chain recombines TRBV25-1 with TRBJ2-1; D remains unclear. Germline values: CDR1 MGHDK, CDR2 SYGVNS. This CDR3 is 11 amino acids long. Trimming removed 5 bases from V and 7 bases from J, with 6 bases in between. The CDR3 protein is CASSLSNEQFF. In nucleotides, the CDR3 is TGTGCCAGCAGTTTGTCAAATGAGCAGTTCTTC.

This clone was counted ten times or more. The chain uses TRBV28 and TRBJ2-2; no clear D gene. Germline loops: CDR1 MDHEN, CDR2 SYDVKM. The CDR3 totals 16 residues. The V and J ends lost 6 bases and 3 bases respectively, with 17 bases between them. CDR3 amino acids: CASRHWTLTDTGELFF. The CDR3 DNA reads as TGTGCCAGCAGGCATTGGACCCTAACAGACACCGGGGAGCTGTTTTTT.

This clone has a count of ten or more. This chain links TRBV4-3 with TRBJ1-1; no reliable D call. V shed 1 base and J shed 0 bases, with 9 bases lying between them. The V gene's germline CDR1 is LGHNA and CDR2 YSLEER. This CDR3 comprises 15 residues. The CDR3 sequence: CASSQVGGLNTEAFF. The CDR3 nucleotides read TGCGCCAGCAGCCAAGTGGGCGGCCTGAACACTGAAGCTTTCTTT.

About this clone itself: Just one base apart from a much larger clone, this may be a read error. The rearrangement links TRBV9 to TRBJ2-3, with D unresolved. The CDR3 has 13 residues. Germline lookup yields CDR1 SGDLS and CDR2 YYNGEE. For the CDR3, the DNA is TGTGTCAGCAGCGTCATCGACACAGATACGCAGTATTTT. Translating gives CVSSVIDTDTQYF.

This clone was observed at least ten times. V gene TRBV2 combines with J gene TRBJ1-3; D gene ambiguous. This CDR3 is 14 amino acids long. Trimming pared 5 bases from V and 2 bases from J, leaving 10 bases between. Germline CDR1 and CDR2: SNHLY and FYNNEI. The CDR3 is CASSPGLPGNTIYF. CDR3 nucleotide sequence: TGTGCCAGCAGTCCGGGGTTGCCTGGAAACACCATATATTTT.

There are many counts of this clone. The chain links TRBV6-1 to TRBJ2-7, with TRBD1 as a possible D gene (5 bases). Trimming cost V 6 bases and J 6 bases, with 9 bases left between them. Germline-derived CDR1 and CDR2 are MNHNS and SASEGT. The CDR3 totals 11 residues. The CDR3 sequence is CASRGRTEQYF. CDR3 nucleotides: TGTGCCAGCAGGGGGCGAACCGAGCAGTACTTC.

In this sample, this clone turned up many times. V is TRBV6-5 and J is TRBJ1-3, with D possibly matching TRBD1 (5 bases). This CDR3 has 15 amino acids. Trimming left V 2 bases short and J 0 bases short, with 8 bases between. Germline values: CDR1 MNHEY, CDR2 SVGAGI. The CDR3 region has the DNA TGTGCCAGCAGTTACGGGGGAGACTCTGGAAACACCATATATTTT. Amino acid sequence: CASSYGGDSGNTIYF.

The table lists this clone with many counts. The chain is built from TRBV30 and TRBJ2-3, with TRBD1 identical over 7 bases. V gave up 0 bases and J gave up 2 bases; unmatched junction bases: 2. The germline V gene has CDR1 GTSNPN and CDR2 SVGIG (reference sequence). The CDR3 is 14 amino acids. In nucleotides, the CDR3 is TGTGCCTGGAGTGTAGGGGGCCCCACAGATACGCAGTATTTT. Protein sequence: CAWSVGGPTDTQYF.

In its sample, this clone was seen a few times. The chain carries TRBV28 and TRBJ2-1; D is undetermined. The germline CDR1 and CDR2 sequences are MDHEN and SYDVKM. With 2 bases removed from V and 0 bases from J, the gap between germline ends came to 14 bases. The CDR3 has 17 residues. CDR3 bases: TGTGCCAGCAGTTTACATAGTCCGATCAGCTCCTACAATGAGCAGTTCTTC. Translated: CASSLHSPISSYNEQFF.

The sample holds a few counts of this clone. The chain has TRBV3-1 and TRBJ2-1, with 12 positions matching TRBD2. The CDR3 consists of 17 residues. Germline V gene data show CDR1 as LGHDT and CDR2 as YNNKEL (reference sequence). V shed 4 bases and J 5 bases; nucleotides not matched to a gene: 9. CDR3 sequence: CASSRKGLAGSHNEQFF. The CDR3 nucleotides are TGTGCCAGCAGCCGGAAAGGACTAGCGGGGTCCCACAATGAGCAGTTCTTC.

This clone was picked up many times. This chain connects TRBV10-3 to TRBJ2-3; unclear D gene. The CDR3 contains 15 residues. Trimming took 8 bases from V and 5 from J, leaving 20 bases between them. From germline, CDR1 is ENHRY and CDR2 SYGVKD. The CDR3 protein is CAIERGGKMGDTQYF. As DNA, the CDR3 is TGTGCCATCGAGCGTGGCGGAAAGATGGGAGATACGCAGTATTTT.

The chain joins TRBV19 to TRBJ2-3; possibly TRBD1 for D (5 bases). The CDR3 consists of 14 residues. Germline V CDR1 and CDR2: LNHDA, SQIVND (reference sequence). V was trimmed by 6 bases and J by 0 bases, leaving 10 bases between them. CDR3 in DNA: TGTGCCAGTAGGGGGCATCTAAGCACAGATACGCAGTATTTT. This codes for CASRGHLSTDTQYF.

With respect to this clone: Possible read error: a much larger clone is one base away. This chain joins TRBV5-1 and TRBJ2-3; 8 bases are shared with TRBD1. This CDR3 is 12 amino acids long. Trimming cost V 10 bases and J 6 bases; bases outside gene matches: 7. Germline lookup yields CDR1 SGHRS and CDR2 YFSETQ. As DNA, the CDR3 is TGCGCCTCCAAGGACAGGGCCGATACGCAGTATTTT. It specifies CASKDRADTQYF.